The clone carrying this TCR beta chain was seen only a few times. Antigen specificity is unknown. This sample is drawn from a study of beta chain features in type 1 diabetes. Whole-study findings and limits: Sampled from patients, naive, central memory and Treg TCRB repertoires appeared more similar than those sampled from healthy donors.

Expressed TCRB transcripts were sequenced because the isolated RNA had all been reverse transcribed beforehand. Clones were sequenced by immunoSEQ multiplex PCR, and TCRdb holds only the in-frame ones, with some missing. The sample contains about 240,000 clones, around a quarter of which appear only once. Germline values: CDR1 SNHLY, CDR2 FYNNEI. With 6 bases removed from V and 6 bases from J, the gap between germline ends came to 13 bases. The CDR3 is made up of 13 amino acids. The chain combines TRBV2 with TRBJ2-3; a possible D gene is TRBD2 (5 bases). The source of this sequence is a man aged 25-45 years in good health. Material for sequencing was central memory CD4+ T cells from blood. CDR3 in DNA: TGTGCCAGCAGGACTACCACCGCGGATACGCAGTATTTT. Translated, it gives CASRTTTADTQYF.